This T cell receptor (beta chain) derives from a study of T-cell memory formation after mild COVID-19. V lost 4 bases to trimming and J lost 3 bases; unmatched junction nucleotides: 14. Germline values: CDR1 SEHNR, CDR2 FQNEAQ (reference sequence). This CDR3 is 18 amino acids long. TCRdb reprocessed the 5' RACE reads with MiXCR, giving one entry per CDR3 protein. The profile covers 450,000 to 650,000 distinct CDR3 sequences, with roughly 18% appearing a single time and approximately 12% taken by the ten largest. This receptor was taken from an adult woman who had mild COVID-19 (a few samples of this study predate the infection). Cell type and time point are not known. What was sequenced was PBMCs or a T cell subset sorted from them (not recorded which). The rearrangement uses TRBV7-9 and TRBJ1-4, with 7 bases aligning to TRBD1. CDR3 sequence reads: CASSSGGMSGTANEKLFF. The CDR3 nucleotides are TGTGCCAGCAGCTCCGGGGGGATGTCCGGGACAGCTAATGAAAAACTGTTTTTT.